This is a list of T cell receptor beta chains from one sample in a study of radiation and T cells in renal cell carcinoma. TCRdb's copy holds only in-frame clones and misses some; the assay was immunoSEQ multiplex PCR. The sample carries roughly 150,000 clones, approximately 90% recorded once. The input for sequencing was blood, taken from a patient whose treatment included radiotherapy and nephrectomy. All receptors come from a woman aged 70-85 years with renal cell carcinoma. Both conserved end residues are part of each CDR3. Fields, in order: J gene, V gene, CDR3 protein.

>TRBJ2-5|TRBV2
CASRMGLREGETQYF
>TRBJ1-1|TRBV18
CASSPQGARTEAFF
>TRBJ2-5|TRBV7-2
CASGDGGTQYF
>TRBJ1-1|TRBV29-1
CSVEDTGTEAFF
>TRBJ2-1|TRBV7-2
CASSLGAGGLYNEQFF
>TRBJ1-1|TRBV5-1
CASSLVDTEAFF
>TRBJ1-4|TRBV5-5
CASSLTGQTNEKLFF
>TRBJ1-3|TRBV5-1
CASSEGPISGNTIYF
>TRBJ2-7|TRBV7-2
CASSLTSGSSYEQYF
>TRBJ2-1|TRBV6-5
CASRGLGTDEQFF
>TRBJ2-5|TRBV7-2
CASSLEVGRGLVAQYF
>TRBJ1-1|TRBV5-1
CASSLAQENTEAFF
>TRBJ2-3|TRBV19
CASSIPGKEDTQYF
>TRBJ2-7|TRBV2
CASKQGAPYYEQYF
>TRBJ1-2|TRBV5-6
CASTETGGDYGYTF
>TRBJ1-2|TRBV28
CASSLTRGVGYGYTF
>TRBJ2-2|TRBV6-6
CASTQSAPTGELFF
>TRBJ1-6|TRBV6-4
CASSPDSYNSPLHF
>TRBJ2-5|TRBV29-1
CSVEGPGQETQYF
>TRBJ2-7|TRBV4-2
CASSPRGPSEYEQYF
>TRBJ1-2|TRBV6-6
CATTPPGALLNYGYTF
>TRBJ2-7|TRBV9
CASSVRLAGDEQYF
>TRBJ2-1|TRBV7-9
CASSPAGYEQFF
>TRBJ2-5|TRBV5-6
CASSGVDMGQETQYF
>TRBJ1-4|TRBV4-1
CASSQGGGELFF
>TRBJ2-3|TRBV4-1
CASSQTLAGVDSSTDTQYF
>TRBJ2-2|TRBV7-9
CASRDREYTGELFF
>TRBJ2-1|TRBV7-2
CASSENPDNEQFF
>TRBJ2-7|TRBV7-2
CASSRDPVSYEQYF
>TRBJ2-7|TRBV10-3
CAISAGTSGTNGEQYF
>TRBJ2-3|TRBV6-5
CASSYTGHTDTQYF
>TRBJ1-4|TRBV2
CASSGGQPNAKKLFF
>TRBJ2-5|TRBV25-1
CASSPGGRLGTQYF
>TRBJ1-2|TRBV28
CASSLFLGVSYGYTF
>TRBJ2-1|TRBV4-2
CASSHTGTGNGDNEQFF
>TRBJ1-2|TRBV2
CASSLRPRGGNGYTF
>TRBJ1-3|TRBV30
CAWSPGTAGNTIYF
>TRBJ1-2|TRBV4-3
CASSRGLGGTYGYTF
>TRBJ2-2|TRBV27
CASSTQTRSTGELFF